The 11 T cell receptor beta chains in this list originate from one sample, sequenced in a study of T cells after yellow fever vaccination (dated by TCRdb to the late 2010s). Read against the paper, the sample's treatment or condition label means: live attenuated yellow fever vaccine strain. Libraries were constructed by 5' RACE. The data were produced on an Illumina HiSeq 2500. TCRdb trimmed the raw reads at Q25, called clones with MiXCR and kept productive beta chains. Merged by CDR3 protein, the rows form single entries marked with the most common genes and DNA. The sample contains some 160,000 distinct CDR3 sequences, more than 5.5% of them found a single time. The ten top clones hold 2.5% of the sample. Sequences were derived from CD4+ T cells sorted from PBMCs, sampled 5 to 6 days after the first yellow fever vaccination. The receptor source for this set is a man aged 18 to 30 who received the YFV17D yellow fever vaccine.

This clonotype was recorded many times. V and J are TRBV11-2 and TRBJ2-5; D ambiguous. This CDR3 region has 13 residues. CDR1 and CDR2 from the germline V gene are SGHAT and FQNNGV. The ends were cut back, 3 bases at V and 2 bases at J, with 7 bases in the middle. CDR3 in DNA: TGTGCCAGCAGCTTTACAGATCAAGAGACCCAGTACTTC. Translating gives CASSFTDQETQYF.

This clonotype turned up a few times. CDR3 bases: TGCAGCGTCGGAAGTGGTGGCCAGACCCAGTACTTC. It is translated as CSVGSGGQTQYF. The chain joins TRBV29-1 to TRBJ2-5; no clear D. From germline, CDR1 is SQVTM and CDR2 ANQGSEA. CDR3 length equals 12 residues. Trimming cost V 6 bases and J 6 bases, with 14 bases left between them.

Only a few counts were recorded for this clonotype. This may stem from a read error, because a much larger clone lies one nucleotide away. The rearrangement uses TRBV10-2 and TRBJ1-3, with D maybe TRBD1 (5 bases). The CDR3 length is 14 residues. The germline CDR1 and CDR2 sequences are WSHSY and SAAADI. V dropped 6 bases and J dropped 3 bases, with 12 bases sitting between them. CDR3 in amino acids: CASSKGLDGNTIYF. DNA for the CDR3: TGCGCCAGCAGCAAGGGGCTGGATGGAAACACCATATATTTT.

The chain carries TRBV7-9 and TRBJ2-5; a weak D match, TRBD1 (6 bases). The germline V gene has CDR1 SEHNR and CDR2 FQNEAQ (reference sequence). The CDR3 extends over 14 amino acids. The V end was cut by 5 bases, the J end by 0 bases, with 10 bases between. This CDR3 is CASSPRQDQETQYF. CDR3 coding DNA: TGTGCCAGCAGCCCCAGACAGGACCAAGAGACCCAGTACTTC.

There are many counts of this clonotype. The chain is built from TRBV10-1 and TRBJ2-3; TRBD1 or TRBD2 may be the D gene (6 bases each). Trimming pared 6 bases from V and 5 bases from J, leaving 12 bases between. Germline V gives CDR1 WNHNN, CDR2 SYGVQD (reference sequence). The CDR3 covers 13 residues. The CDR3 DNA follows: TGCGCCAGCAGCGGGGGCCCTCGAGATACGCAGTATTTT. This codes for CASSGGPRDTQYF.

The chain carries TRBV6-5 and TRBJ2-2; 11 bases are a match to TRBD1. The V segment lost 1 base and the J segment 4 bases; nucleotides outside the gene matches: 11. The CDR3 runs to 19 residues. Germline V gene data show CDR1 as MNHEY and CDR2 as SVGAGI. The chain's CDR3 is CASSYYYAGTGGLTGELFF. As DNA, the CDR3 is TGTGCCAGCAGTTACTACTATGCCGGGACAGGGGGACTCACCGGGGAGCTGTTTTTT.

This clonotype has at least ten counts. The DNA of the CDR3 is TGTGCCAGCAGCCGACCAAACACTGAAGCTTTCTTT. Its protein product is CASSRPNTEAFF. V is TRBV3-1 and J is TRBJ1-1; D is unclear. The ends were cut back, 4 bases at V and 2 bases at J, with 5 bases in the middle. CDR1 and CDR2 (germline): LGHDT, YNNKEL (reference sequence). This CDR3 contains 12 residues.

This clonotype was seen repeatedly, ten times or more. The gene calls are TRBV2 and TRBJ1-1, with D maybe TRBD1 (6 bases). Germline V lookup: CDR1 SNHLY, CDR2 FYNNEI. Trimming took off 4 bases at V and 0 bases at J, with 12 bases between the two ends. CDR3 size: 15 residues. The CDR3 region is CASSARGGVNTEAFF. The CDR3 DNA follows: TGTGCCAGCAGTGCCCGGGGGGGCGTGAACACTGAAGCTTTCTTT.

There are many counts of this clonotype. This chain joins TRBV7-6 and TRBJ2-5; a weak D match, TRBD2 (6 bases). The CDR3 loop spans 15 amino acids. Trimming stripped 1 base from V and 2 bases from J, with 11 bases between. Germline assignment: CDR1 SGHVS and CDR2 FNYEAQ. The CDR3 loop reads CASSLEAGRQETQYF. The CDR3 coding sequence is TGTGCCAGCAGCTTAGAAGCAGGGAGGCAAGAGACCCAGTACTTC.

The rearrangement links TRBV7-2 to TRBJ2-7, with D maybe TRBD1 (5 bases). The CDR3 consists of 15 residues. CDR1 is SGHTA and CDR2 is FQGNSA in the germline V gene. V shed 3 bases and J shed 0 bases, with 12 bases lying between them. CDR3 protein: CASSFRAGSSYEQYF. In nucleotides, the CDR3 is TGTGCCAGCAGCTTCAGGGCAGGAAGCTCCTACGAGCAGTACTTC. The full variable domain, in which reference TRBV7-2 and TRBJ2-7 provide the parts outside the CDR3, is GAGVSQSPSNKVTEKGKDVELRCDPISGHTALYWYRQSLGQGLEFLIYFQGNSAPDKSGLPSDRFSAERTGGSVSTLTIQRTQQEDSAVYLCASSFRAGSSYEQYFGPGTRLTVT.

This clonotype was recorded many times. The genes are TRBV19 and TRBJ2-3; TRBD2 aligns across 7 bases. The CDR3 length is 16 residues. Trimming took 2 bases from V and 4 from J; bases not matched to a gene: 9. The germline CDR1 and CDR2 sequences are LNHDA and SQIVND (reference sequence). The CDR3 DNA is TGTGCCAGTAGTATATCACCGGGGAGGGGCCCAGATACGCAGTATTTT. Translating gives CASSISPGRGPDTQYF.